Below, 4 T cell receptor beta chains from the same sample are listed, as sequenced in a study of CD8+ T cells in alopecia areata (dated by TCRdb to 2017 to 2018). Explained via the paper, the treatment or condition label denotes: oral pan-JAK inhibitor, 5-10 mg twice daily. Receptor amplification or capture employed the immunoSEQ multiplex PCR assay. To provide template for TCR sequencing, every sample had RNA extracted and reverse transcribed into cDNA. The table comes from immuneACCESS by way of TCRdb, which keeps in-frame sequences with V and J called. Part of the clones is missing from these tables; in studies checked, under half for an unresolved V gene and the rest for unknown reasons. This sample holds hundreds of thousands of clones; around 66% were observed only once. The leading ten clones occupy about 1.2% of the sample. This specimen was CD4+ T cells sorted from blood, taken around week 44, from a patient treated with tofacitinib. These TCRs come from a human donor with alopecia areata.

The genes are TRBV5-6 and TRBJ2-7; D gene uncertain. Trimming took off 4 bases at V and 2 bases at J, with 13 bases between the two ends. Germline loops: CDR1 SGHDT, CDR2 YYEEEE. This CDR3 spans 14 amino acids. For the CDR3, the DNA is TGTGCCAGCAGCCCAACACCAAACACCTACGAGCAGTACTTC. Residues: CASSPTPNTYEQYF.

This chain joins TRBV29-1 and TRBJ1-2, with D unclear. Germline CDR1 reads SQVTM; CDR2 reads ANQGSEA. CDR3 length: 9 residues. V was pared by 5 bases and J by 8 bases, with 6 bases between. CDR3 residues: CSVNPGYTF. The CDR3 nucleotides are TGCAGCGTTAACCCGGGCTACACCTTC.

A few counts support this clone. The J gene is TRBJ2-3, the V gene TRBV19; 8 positions agree with TRBD1. This CDR3 has 16 amino acids. V shed 0 bases, J shed 2 bases, and the junction held 4 bases outside the gene matches. The germline CDR1 and CDR2 sequences are LNHDA and SQIVND (reference sequence). The CDR3 nucleotides are TGTGCCAGTAGTATAGATCGGACAGGGAACACAGATACGCAGTATTTT. It specifies CASSIDRTGNTDTQYF.

This rearrangement joins TRBV2 to TRBJ2-2, with D perhaps matching TRBD1 or TRBD2 (5 bases each). Germline loops: CDR1 SNHLY, CDR2 FYNNEI. Trimming left V 4 bases short and J 5 bases short, with 14 bases between. The CDR3 has 15 residues. The CDR3 sequence: CASSGDRRWTGELFF. CDR3 nucleotides: TGTGCCAGCAGTGGGGACCGGAGATGGACCGGGGAGCTGTTTTTT.